The next 6 T cell receptor beta chains were all read from a single sample in a study of blood T cells in healthy people across ages. Together with a sample-barcoded 5' primer, a J-beta primer mix was included in a second PCR lasting about 7 to 11 cycles. Using its own MiXCR run on the 5' RACE reads, TCRdb lists one record per CDR3 protein. This table holds about 1,500,000 distinct CDR3 sequences, approximately 30% found once. The specimen sequenced was blood. The receptor source for this set is a woman aged 25 to 45 in good health.

The J gene is TRBJ2-1, the V gene TRBV2; a weak D match, TRBD2 (6 bases). The V end lost 8 bases, the J end lost 3 bases, and 17 bases lay between the germline ends. The CDR3 has 15 residues. Germline CDR1 and CDR2: SNHLY and FYNNEI. The CDR3 spells CASYRGSGVYNEQFF. In DNA, the CDR3 is TGTGCCAGCTATCGGGGTAGCGGAGTCTACAATGAGCAGTTCTTC.

This clonotype has a handful of counts. The chain employs TRBV5-1 and TRBJ2-1; 11 positions match TRBD1. Germline assignment: CDR1 SGHRS and CDR2 YFSETQ. Trimming cost V 0 bases and J 2 bases; bases outside gene matches: 4. The CDR3 has 17 amino acids. This chain's CDR3 is CASSLGPGQGAYNEQFF. DNA for the CDR3: TGCGCCAGCAGCTTGGGACCGGGACAGGGGGCCTACAATGAGCAGTTCTTC.

The V gene is TRBV18, the J gene TRBJ1-5; 7 bases are shared with TRBD1. This CDR3 is 15 amino acids long. V dropped 4 bases and J dropped 6; count of bases not matched to a gene: 9. Germline V gives CDR1 KGHSH, CDR2 LQKENI. The CDR3: CASSLTGAKSQPQHF. The CDR3 DNA is TGTGCCAGCTCACTAACAGGGGCGAAGAGTCAGCCCCAGCATTTT.

The gene calls are TRBV6-6 and TRBJ2-7; 7 bases are a match to TRBD2. The CDR3 contains 10 residues. The V gene's germline CDR1 is MNHNY and CDR2 SVGAGI (reference sequence). V lost 8 bases and J lost 10; bases outside the gene matches: 5. As DNA, the CDR3 is TGTGCCAGCGGACGGGAGGCCCAGTACTTC. Amino acid sequence: CASGREAQYF.

This clonotype showed up just a few times. The rearrangement uses TRBV9 and TRBJ1-1; TRBD1 agrees at 7 bases. The V gene end was trimmed by 3 bases and the J gene end by 0 bases; junction bases not matched to a gene: 14. The CDR3 runs to 18 residues. The V gene's germline CDR1 is SGDLS and CDR2 YYNGEE. CDR3 in amino acids: CASSAGTDTRYMNTEAFF. The CDR3 DNA is TGTGCCAGCAGCGCGGGGACAGACACCAGATATATGAACACTGAAGCTTTCTTT.

The rearrangement links TRBV4-1 to TRBJ2-7; 8 bases align to TRBD1. V dropped 1 base and J dropped 3; count of bases not matched to a gene: 8. The CDR3 covers 16 residues. CDR1 MGHRA and CDR2 YSYEKL come from the germline V gene. The CDR3 spells CASSQVRTGMFYEQYF. The CDR3 coding sequence is TGCGCCAGCAGCCAAGTCCGGACAGGGATGTTCTACGAGCAGTACTTC.